These T cell receptor beta chains were read from a single sample in a study of beta chain features in type 1 diabetes. Measured with immunoSEQ multiplex PCR; TCRdb has only the in-frame clones, and not every one. The sample consists of 300,000 to 450,000 clones, about 12% of them appearing once. The source material was naive CD4+ T cells from blood. These receptors were obtained from a man between 18 and 35 years old in good health. The CDR3 runs from the conserved cysteine through the conserved F or W. A D gene is named only where the DNA matches it firmly. For some rows the clone size is stated as once, few or many, or as a class when expanded; others skip it.

clone size,J gene,D gene,V gene,CDR3 DNA,CDR3 protein
few,TRBJ2-5,NA,TRBV29-1,TGCAGCGTTGAAAAGGCCGGCGGCCAAGAGACCCAGTACTTC,CSVEKAGGQETQYF
few,TRBJ2-7,TRBD2,TRBV5-4,TGTGCCAGCAGCTTACCCGGGACTAAAACCTACGAGCAGTACTTC,CASSLPGTKTYEQYF
NA,TRBJ2-7,TRBD2,TRBV9,TGTGCCAGCAGCGTAGCTGGAGCGGGGGACTACGAGCAGTACTTC,CASSVAGAGDYEQYF
NA,TRBJ1-5,TRBD1,TRBV2,TGTGCCAGCAGAATCGGACAGGGGGACAATCAGCCCCAGCATTTT,CASRIGQGDNQPQHF
NA,TRBJ2-1,TRBD2,TRBV7-3,TGTGCCAGCAGCCCAGCTTGGGACTACTACAATGAGCAGTTCTTC,CASSPAWDYYNEQFF
NA,TRBJ1-2,TRBD1,TRBV7-3,TGTGCCAGCAGCCCCGGACAGGGGTATGGCTACACCTTC,CASSPGQGYGYTF
NA,TRBJ1-6,NA,TRBV7-9,TGTGCCAGCAGCTTAGCAGCACAGCATAATTCACCCCTCCACTTT,CASSLAAQHNSPLHF
few,TRBJ2-7,TRBD2,TRBV18,TGTGCCAGCTCACCCCAGCGGGGCTCCTACGAGCAGTACTTC,CASSPQRGSYEQYF
few,TRBJ1-2,NA,TRBV7-3,TGTGCCAGCAGGTGGGCGTCCCCCGGCAACTACACCTTC,CASRWASPGNYTF
NA,TRBJ1-1,NA,TRBV7-9,TGTGCCAGCAGCACCCGACAGGCGAACACTGAAGCTTTCTTT,CASSTRQANTEAFF
few,TRBJ1-2,NA,TRBV7-8,TGTGCCAGCAGCTTTCAAAGGGAGGAGTCCTCTAACTATGGCTACACCTTC,CASSFQREESSNYGYTF
NA,TRBJ2-1,NA,TRBV7-9,TGTGCCAGCAGCTTTGTGCAGGGGAGCCATTATGAGCAGTTCTTC,CASSFVQGSHYEQFF
NA,TRBJ1-1,TRBD1,TRBV9,TGTGCCAGCAGCCAAGGACAGGGGATTAGGGTATCTGAAGCTTTCTTT,CASSQGQGIRVSEAFF
NA,TRBJ2-7,NA,TRBV15,TGTGCCACCAGCAGAGACCAGGTTCTTTCCGAGCAGTACTTC,CATSRDQVLSEQYF
NA,TRBJ1-1,NA,TRBV4-2,TGTGCCAGCAGCCCAACGATAGGAGCGATGAACACTGAAGCTTTCTTT,CASSPTIGAMNTEAFF
few,TRBJ2-7,TRBD1,TRBV4-2,TGTGCCAGCAGCCGCAAAGACCCGGGACAGGGGGGTTTGGACTTC,CASSRKDPGQGGLDF
NA,TRBJ2-7,NA,TRBV5-4,TGTGCCAGCAGCTTTGACTCGCGAAAGAGCTCCTACGAGCAGTACTTC,CASSFDSRKSSYEQYF
NA,TRBJ1-2,NA,TRBV28,TGTGCCAGCAGTTTCAGGGGAAATGGCTACACCTTC,CASSFRGNGYTF
few,TRBJ2-1,NA,TRBV10-3,TGTGCCATCAGTGTGGATAGACTCCGGGACACTGAGCAGTTCTTC,CAISVDRLRDTEQFF
few,TRBJ1-6,NA,TRBV7-6,TGTGCCAGCAGCTTAGCCCTTTACTATAATTCACCCCTCCACTTT,CASSLALYYNSPLHF
NA,TRBJ1-4,NA,TRBV5-6,TGTGCCAGCAGCGGGAGAAATGAACGTGAAAAACTGTTTTTT,CASSGRNEREKLFF
NA,TRBJ2-7,NA,TRBV7-8,TGTGCCAGCACCCTCTCCTACGAGCAGTACTTC,CASTLSYEQYF
few,TRBJ1-2,NA,TRBV30,TGTGCCTGGAGCCAGACAGTTAACTATGGCTACACCTTC,CAWSQTVNYGYTF
few,TRBJ2-5,NA,TRBV7-6,TGTGCCAGCGCTACAATCGGTGGGCTTTACCAAGAGACCCAGTACTTC,CASATIGGLYQETQYF
NA,TRBJ2-7,TRBD1,TRBV18,TGTGCCAGCTCACCCCGTAGGGGGCTTTATTCTTACGAGCAGTACTTC,CASSPRRGLYSYEQYF
NA,TRBJ2-1,TRBD2,TRBV7-2,TGTGCCAGCAGCTTATGGCGTTGGGGCGGGAGAGAGGATGAGCAGTTCTTC,CASSLWRWGGREDEQFF
NA,TRBJ2-7,TRBD2,TRBV4-2,TGTGCCAGCAGCCACGAGAGCGGGGGAGCCTACGAGCAGTACTTC,CASSHESGGAYEQYF
few,TRBJ2-1,TRBD2,TRBV28,TGTGCCAGCAGCCTGACTAGCGGGAGGGCCCGGGAGCAGTTCTTC,CASSLTSGRAREQFF
NA,TRBJ2-1,NA,TRBV7-9,TGTGCCAGCAGCCACGTCGGGAGTCTGTATGAGCAGTTCTTC,CASSHVGSLYEQFF
NA,TRBJ2-1,TRBD1,TRBV4-1,TGCGCCAGCAGCCAACCCTGGGACAGGGGGCTCAGGTTTGAGCAGTTCTTC,CASSQPWDRGLRFEQFF
few,TRBJ2-5,TRBD1,TRBV6-1,TGTGCCAGCAGTCTCCGGACAGGGGAGACCCAGTACTTC,CASSLRTGETQYF
few,TRBJ2-3,NA,TRBV9,TGTGCCAGCAGCGTAGGTCGTAACACAGATACGCAGTATTTT,CASSVGRNTDTQYF
NA,TRBJ1-5,TRBD1,TRBV18,TGTGCCAGCTCACCCGGGACAGGGAGAAGGCCCCAGCATTTT,CASSPGTGRRPQHF
few,TRBJ2-1,TRBD2,TRBV5-4,TGTGCCAGCAGCTTGCGACTAGCGGAGAACAATGAGCAGTTCTTC,CASSLRLAENNEQFF
NA,TRBJ1-5,NA,TRBV10-3,TGTGCCATCAGTGAATACAGCTCAGGTCAGCCCCAGCATTTT,CAISEYSSGQPQHF
few,TRBJ1-1,NA,TRBV28,TGTGCCAGCAGTCTCCAGAGGGCTGAAGCTTTCTTT,CASSLQRAEAFF
NA,TRBJ2-5,NA,TRBV28,TGTGCCAGCAGTTTGGCCCAACCGGAGACCCAGTACTTC,CASSLAQPETQYF
NA,TRBJ2-2,NA,TRBV5-1,TGCGCCAGCAGCTTGCCTCTGAACACCGGGGAGCTGTTTTTT,CASSLPLNTGELFF
few,TRBJ1-4,NA,TRBV9,TGTGCCAGCAGCGCTAGGACAGCAACTAATGAAAAACTGTTTTTT,CASSARTATNEKLFF
few,TRBJ1-5,TRBD1,TRBV5-1,TGCGCCAGCAGCCGAGGGACAGGGAGTCAGCCCCAGCATTTT,CASSRGTGSQPQHF
few,TRBJ2-7,TRBD1,TRBV28,TGTGCCAGCAGTAGGACAGGGGGCTCCTACGAGCAGTACTTC,CASSRTGGSYEQYF
few,TRBJ1-3,TRBD1,TRBV7-9,TGTGCCAGCAGCTTAAGGGGGCTCGGAAACACCATATATTTT,CASSLRGLGNTIYF
few,TRBJ2-4,TRBD1,TRBV9,TGTGCCAGCAGCGTAGGTGGGGGACAGCTACACATTCAGTACTTC,CASSVGGGQLHIQYF
many,TRBJ2-5,NA,TRBV18,TGTGCCAGCTCTCCGCAGGGCATGGAGACCCAGTACTTC,CASSPQGMETQYF
few,TRBJ1-1,TRBD1,TRBV6-5,TGTGCCAGCAGTATATCGACAGGGGGCTGGACTGAAGCTTTCTTT,CASSISTGGWTEAFF
NA,TRBJ2-7,TRBD2,TRBV18,TGTGCCAGCTCACCACCGTACGGGAGGACCGAGCAGTACTTC,CASSPPYGRTEQYF
few,TRBJ1-2,TRBD1,TRBV30,TGTGCCTGGAACCAAAACAGGGGATCGGATGGCTACACCTTC,CAWNQNRGSDGYTF
few,TRBJ2-7,TRBD2,TRBV28,TGTGCCAGCAGACCCGGGGGTAGCGGGAGTATCTACGAGCAGTACTTC,CASRPGGSGSIYEQYF